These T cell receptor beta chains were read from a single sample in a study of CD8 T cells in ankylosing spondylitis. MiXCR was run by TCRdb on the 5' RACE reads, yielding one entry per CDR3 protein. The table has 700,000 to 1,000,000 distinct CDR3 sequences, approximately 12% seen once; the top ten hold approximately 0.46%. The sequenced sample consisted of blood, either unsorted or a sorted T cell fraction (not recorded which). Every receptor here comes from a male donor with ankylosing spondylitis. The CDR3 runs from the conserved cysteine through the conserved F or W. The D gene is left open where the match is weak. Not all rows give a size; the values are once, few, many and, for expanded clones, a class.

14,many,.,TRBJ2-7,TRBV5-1,CASSLVRQSYEQYF,TGCGCCAGCAGCTTGGTACGACAGTCCTACGAGCAGTACTTC
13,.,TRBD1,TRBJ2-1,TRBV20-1,CSATGQGANEQFF,TGCAGTGCTACCGGTCAGGGGGCAAATGAGCAGTTCTTC
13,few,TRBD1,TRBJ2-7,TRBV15,CATSREVDREQYF,TGTGCCACCAGCAGAGAGGTGGACAGGGAGCAGTACTTC
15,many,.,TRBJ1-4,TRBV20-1,CSASPRSSSYEKLFF,TGCAGTGCTAGTCCAAGGTCCTCTAGTTATGAAAAACTGTTTTTT
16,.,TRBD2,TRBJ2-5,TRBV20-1,CSARRGKREGPETQYF,TGCAGTGCTAGACGGGGGAAGCGGGAGGGCCCGGAGACCCAGTACTTC
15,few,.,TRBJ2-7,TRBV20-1,CSASTYRARVLEQYF,TGCAGTGCTAGTACTTACAGGGCAAGGGTCCTCGAGCAGTACTTC
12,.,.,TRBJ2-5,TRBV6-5,CASSYHGGSQYF,TGTGCCAGCAGTTACCACGGAGGAAGCCAGTACTTC
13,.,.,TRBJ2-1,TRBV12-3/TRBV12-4,CASSITSLGEQFF,TGTGCCAGCAGTATAACTAGCTTGGGTGAGCAGTTCTTC
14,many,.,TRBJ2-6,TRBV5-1,CASNEGAGANVLTF,TGCGCCAGCAACGAAGGGGCGGGGGCCAACGTCCTGACTTTC
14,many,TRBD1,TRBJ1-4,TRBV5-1,CASSRDRVDEKLFF,TGCGCCAGCAGCCGGGACAGAGTCGATGAAAAACTGTTTTTT
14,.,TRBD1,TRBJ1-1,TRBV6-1,CASSQQGLYTEAFF,TGTGCCAGCAGCCAACAGGGGCTGTACACTGAAGCTTTCTTT
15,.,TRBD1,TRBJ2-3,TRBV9,CASSVRDRVGDTQYF,TGTGCCAGCAGCGTACGGGACAGGGTGGGTGATACGCAGTATTTT
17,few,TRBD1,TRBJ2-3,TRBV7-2,CASSLVFWGQGTDTQYF,TGTGCCAGCAGCTTAGTATTTTGGGGACAGGGCACAGATACGCAGTATTTT
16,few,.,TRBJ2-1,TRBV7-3,CASSLNGQTTNNEQFF,TGTGCCAGCAGCTTAAACGGACAGACTACTAACAATGAGCAGTTCTTC
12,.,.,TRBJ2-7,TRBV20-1,CSAARDPYEQYF,TGCAGTGCTGCCCGGGACCCCTACGAGCAGTACTTC
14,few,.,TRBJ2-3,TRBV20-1,CSARGASGTDTQYF,TGCAGTGCTAGAGGGGCTAGCGGCACAGATACGCAGTATTTT
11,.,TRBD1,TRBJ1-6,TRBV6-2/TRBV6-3,CASSQTGTLHF,TGTGCCAGCAGCCAGACAGGGACTCTCCACTTT
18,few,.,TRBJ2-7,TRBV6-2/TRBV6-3,CASSYLAIGGDGRNEQYF,TGTGCCAGCAGTTATCTGGCGATCGGGGGCGACGGACGGAACGAGCAGTACTTC
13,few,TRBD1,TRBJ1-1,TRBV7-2,CASSLRQGLGGLF,TGTGCCAGCAGCTTACGACAGGGGCTAGGGGGTCTCTTT
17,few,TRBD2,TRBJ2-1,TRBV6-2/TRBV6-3,CASSYWAGDSSYNEQFF,TGTGCCAGCAGTTACTGGGCGGGAGATTCTTCCTACAATGAGCAGTTCTTC
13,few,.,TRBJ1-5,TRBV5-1,CASREAGNQPQHF,TGCGCCAGCAGGGAGGCTGGCAATCAGCCCCAGCATTTT
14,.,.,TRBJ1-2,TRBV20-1,CSARVVGNNYGYTF,TGCAGTGCTAGAGTCGTCGGAAACAACTATGGCTACACCTTC
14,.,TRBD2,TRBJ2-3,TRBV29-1,CSVGTSGVTDTQYF,TGCAGCGTTGGGACTAGCGGAGTCACAGATACGCAGTATTTT
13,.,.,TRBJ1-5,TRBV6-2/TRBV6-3,CASRGQGYQPQHF,TGTGCCAGCAGGGGCCAGGGATATCAGCCCCAGCATTTT
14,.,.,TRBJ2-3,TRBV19,CASRPRVFTDTQYF,TGTGCCAGTAGGCCGCGGGTTTTCACAGATACGCAGTATTTT
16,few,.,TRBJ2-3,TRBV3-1,CASSQDLGIGADTQYF,TGTGCCAGCAGCCAAGATCTAGGGATAGGGGCGGATACGCAGTATTTT
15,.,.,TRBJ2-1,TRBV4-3,CASSQDIGIGSPAFF,TGCGCCAGCAGCCAAGATATAGGGATCGGGTCCCCGGCGTTCTTC
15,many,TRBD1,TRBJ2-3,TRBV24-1,CATSEDRGQTDTQYF,TGTGCCACCAGTGAGGACAGGGGCCAGACAGATACGCAGTATTTT
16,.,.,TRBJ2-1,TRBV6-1,CASREGWTRSYNEQFF,TGTGCCAGCAGGGAGGGGTGGACCCGCTCCTACAATGAGCAGTTCTTC
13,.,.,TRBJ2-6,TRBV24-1,CATAEAGANVLTF,TGTGCCACCGCGGAGGCTGGGGCCAACGTCCTGACTTTC
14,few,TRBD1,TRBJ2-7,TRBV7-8,CASSWDRVAYEQYF,TGTGCCAGCAGCTGGGACAGGGTGGCCTACGAGCAGTACTTC
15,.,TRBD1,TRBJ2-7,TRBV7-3,CASSLRGTGLYEQYF,TGTGCCAGCAGCTTAAGAGGGACAGGCCTCTACGAGCAGTACTTC
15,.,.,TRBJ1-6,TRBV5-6,CASPLQTGWGSPLHF,TGTGCCAGCCCACTTCAAACAGGATGGGGCTCACCCCTCCACTTT
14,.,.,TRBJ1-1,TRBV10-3,CAISEQGGDTEAFF,TGTGCCATCAGCGAACAGGGTGGCGACACTGAAGCTTTCTTT
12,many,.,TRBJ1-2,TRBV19,CASSQDPYGYTF,TGTGCCAGTAGCCAGGACCCCTATGGCTACACCTTC
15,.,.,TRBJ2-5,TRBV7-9,CASSLVGKGGETQYF,TGTGCCAGCAGCTTAGTGGGTAAAGGCGGGGAGACCCAGTACTTC
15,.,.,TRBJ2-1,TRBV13,CASTLRGSSYNEQFF,TGTGCCAGCACGCTCCGGGGTAGCTCCTACAATGAGCAGTTCTTC
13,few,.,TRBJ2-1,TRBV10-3,CATQPRQAGEQFF,TGTGCCACCCAGCCAAGACAGGCAGGTGAGCAGTTCTTC
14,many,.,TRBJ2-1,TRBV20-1,CSGRSQPAVDEQFF,TGCAGTGGTCGGTCCCAGCCGGCGGTGGATGAGCAGTTCTTC